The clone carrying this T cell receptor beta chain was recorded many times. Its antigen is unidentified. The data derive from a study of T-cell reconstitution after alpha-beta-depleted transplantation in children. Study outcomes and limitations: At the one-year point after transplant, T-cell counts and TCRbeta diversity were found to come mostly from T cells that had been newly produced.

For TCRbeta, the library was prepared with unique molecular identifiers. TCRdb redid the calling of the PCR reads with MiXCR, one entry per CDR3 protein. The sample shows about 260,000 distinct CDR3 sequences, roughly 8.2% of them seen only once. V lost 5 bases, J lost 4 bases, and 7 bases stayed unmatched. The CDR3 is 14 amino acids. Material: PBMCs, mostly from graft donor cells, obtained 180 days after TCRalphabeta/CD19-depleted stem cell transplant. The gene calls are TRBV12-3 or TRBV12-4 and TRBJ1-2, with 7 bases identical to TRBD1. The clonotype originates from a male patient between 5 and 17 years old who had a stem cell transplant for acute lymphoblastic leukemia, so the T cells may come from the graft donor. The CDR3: CASSRPGQLYGYTF. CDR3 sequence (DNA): TGTGCCAGCAGTCGACCGGGACAGCTCTATGGCTACACCTTC.